The T cell receptor beta chain under discussion was sequenced for a study of OX40 agonist ivuxolimab in advanced cancers. At the level of the study: Averaging about 60 years in age, with a range of about 20 to 90, the cohort was 82.7% male. Two patients with cutaneous melanoma and one with hepatocellular carcinoma, three in total, showed partial responses.

This clone is a singleton in its sample. Antigen specificity is unknown. Regarding the study as a whole: Partly responding patients at 0.1-3.0 mg/kg showed some of the smallest clonal expansion.

Assay: immunoSEQ multiplex PCR; the TCRdb copy retains only in-frame clones and omits some. The sample carries more than 45,000 clones, around 90% recorded once. Germline CDR1 GTSNPN, CDR2 SVGIG (reference sequence). Between the trimmed V and J ends, which lost 0 bases and 7 bases, there was a span of 10 bases. This CDR3 has 12 residues. This sequence originates from an adult with an advanced solid tumor such as melanoma, head and neck, liver or kidney cancer. The sample was CD4+ or CD8+ T cells sorted from blood, taken in a trial of the OX40 agonist ivuxolimab. The rearrangement links TRBV30 to TRBJ2-7; D tentatively reads TRBD1 or TRBD2 (5 bases each). CDR3 amino acids: CAWSVGVGEQYF. The CDR3 nucleotides are TGTGCCTGGAGTGTGGGGGTTGGAGAGCAGTACTTC. Looking up the rest from reference TRBV30 and TRBJ2-7 gives the full variable domain: SQTIHQWPATLVQPVGSPLSLECTVEGTSNPNLYWYRQAAGRGLQLLFYSVGIGQISSEVPQNLSASRPQDRQFILSSKKLLLSDSGFYLCAWSVGVGEQYFGPGTRLTVT.